These T cell receptor beta chains were read from a single sample in a study of cytomegalovirus exposure and HLA in healthy donors. The protocol was immunoSEQ multiplex PCR, while the TCRdb copy is restricted to in-frame clones and leaves out a portion. The table records around 190,000 clones, around 77% of them present only once. The sample was PBMCs. These receptors came from a man aged 55 to 70 in good health and CMV-seronegative. Both conserved end residues are part of each CDR3. Some rows have no size entry. The others give once, few or many, or a class for an expanded clone.

cdr3_aa,j_call,v_call,clone_size
CASGTGGLDSNQPQHF,TRBJ1-5,TRBV6-4,once
CASSLKGTEWAGELFF,TRBJ2-2,TRBV5-4,.
CASSSTKTGNYNEQFF,TRBJ2-1,TRBV5-1,.
CASSLIAIGPYNEQFF,TRBJ2-1,TRBV7-8,.
CASSVLADTQYF,TRBJ2-3,TRBV9,once
CASTTKASGRNEQFF,TRBJ2-1,TRBV7-8,.
CSASPSTKNIQYF,TRBJ2-4,TRBV29-1,.
CASIGTGGTVSNQPQHF,TRBJ1-5,TRBV7-9,.
CASSLVASNEQFF,TRBJ2-1,TRBV7-9,.
CASSDQGSGGEQFF,TRBJ2-1,TRBV6-4,.
CASRPSRGGGGYPF,TRBJ1-2,TRBV6-5,.
CASREGTAYGYPF,TRBJ1-2,TRBV25-1,.
CASSLRRGGTGELFF,TRBJ2-2,TRBV7-2,.
CASSKEYNEQFF,TRBJ2-1,TRBV19,.
CASSFQTGDYGYTF,TRBJ1-2,TRBV5-1,once